This is a list of T cell receptor beta chains from one sample in a study of blood T cells in healthy people across ages. TCRdb re-derived calls from the 5' RACE reads in MiXCR, one entry per CDR3 protein. The repertoire holds about 1.7 million distinct CDR3 sequences, with roughly 27% as singletons. Material: blood. The origin of the receptors is a woman in her twenties or thirties in good health. The CDR3 runs from the conserved cysteine through the conserved F or W. Each record gives: D gene, J gene, clone size, V gene, CDR3 protein, CDR3 DNA. A D gene is named only where the DNA matches it firmly. Some rows mark clone size as missing; the rest say once, few, many or name a class of expanded clone.

>-|TRBJ2-7|many|TRBV10-2
CASSAGQGNEQYF
TGCGCCAGCAGTGCTGGCCAGGGGAACGAGCAGTACTTC
>-|TRBJ2-7|many|TRBV10-3
CAISESGQPSSYEQYF
TGTGCCATCAGTGAGTCGGGGCAGCCGAGCTCCTACGAGCAGTACTTC
>TRBD1|TRBJ2-7|many|TRBV5-1
CASKGTGVVEQYF
TGCGCCAGCAAGGGGACAGGGGTGGTCGAGCAGTACTTC
>TRBD1|TRBJ1-5|-|TRBV12-3/TRBV12-4
CASSLQGGLNQPQHF
TGTGCCAGCAGTTTGCAGGGGGGATTGAATCAGCCCCAGCATTTT
>-|TRBJ1-4|few|TRBV27
CASSRKVEGFNEKLFF
TGTGCCAGCAGTCGAAAGGTCGAGGGATTTAATGAAAAACTGTTTTTT
>-|TRBJ2-1|-|TRBV6-2/TRBV6-3
CASSYSRAYEQFF
TGTGCCAGCAGTTATAGCAGGGCATATGAGCAGTTCTTC
>TRBD2|TRBJ2-1|-|TRBV20-1
CSLSSGGNNEQFF
TGCAGTCTATCTAGCGGGGGAAACAATGAGCAGTTCTTC
>-|TRBJ1-2|many|TRBV12-5
CASGSNYGYTF
TGTGCTAGTGGTTCGAACTACGGCTACACCTTC
>TRBD1|TRBJ1-4|-|TRBV10-3
CAISTQGAGEKRFF
TGTGCCATCAGTACACAGGGGGCGGGTGAAAAACGGTTTTTT
>TRBD2|TRBJ2-1|-|TRBV27
CASSFTSGSSNEQFF
TGTGCCAGCAGTTTTACTAGCGGGAGCTCGAATGAGCAGTTCTTC
>TRBD2|TRBJ2-7|-|TRBV12-3/TRBV12-4
CASTRWGSGDSYEQYF
TGTGCCAGCACCCGCTGGGGTAGCGGGGACTCCTACGAGCAGTACTTC
>-|TRBJ2-7|many|TRBV20-1
CSASQEGRLYEQYF
TGCAGTGCTAGCCAAGAAGGGAGGCTCTACGAGCAGTACTTC
>TRBD2|TRBJ2-3|few|TRBV9
CASSPRLAGGYDTQYF
TGTGCCAGCAGCCCTCGACTAGCGGGGGGTTACGATACGCAGTATTTT
>-|TRBJ2-5|many|TRBV10-3
CAIRPGVSAGEQYF
TGTGCCATCAGACCCGGGGTATCCGCCGGGGAGCAGTACTTC
>-|TRBJ2-5|many|TRBV29-1
CSASGTPGVQETQYF
TGCAGCGCTTCCGGGACTCCCGGCGTTCAAGAGACCCAGTACTTC
>-|TRBJ2-5|-|TRBV6-2/TRBV6-3
CASFKAGLSLETQYF
TGTGCCAGCTTCAAAGCCGGGCTGAGTTTGGAGACCCAGTACTTC